The T cell receptor beta chain under discussion was sequenced for a study of shared clonotypes between healthy human individuals (dated by TCRdb to about 2020). The study in broad terms: A few men and two women, aged 18 to 49 years, made up the cohort. Leukapheresis yielded between about 0.85 and 9 billion PBMCs per donor. To estimate repertoire size and how much clonotype sharing occurs between individuals, the study deeply sequenced the blood TCR repertoires of about five healthy adults. To increase sequencing depth and limit assay-specific biases, different laboratories used diverse techniques to prepare libraries and sequence TCR repertoires. For each donor, CD4 naive and CD4 memory were each run on three plates, CD8 naive on two plates, and CD8 memory on one plate. Broader findings and caveats from the paper: Naive subsets generally had larger estimated clonotype richness than memory subsets. Rarefaction of sorted-subset datasets indicated incomplete sequencing despite the large sequencing depth. Pairwise subsampling led to the expectation that sequencing depth would affect the degree of clonotype sharing among donors. The small number of donors limited the genetic and exposure-history diversity represented. Sampling was limited to blood, and TCR repertoires in tissue likely differ from TCR repertoires in blood. Compared with non-shared clonotypes, the clonotypes found in all four sorted-subset donors had higher generation probabilities. About 5% of naive CD4, 3.5% of naive CD8, approximately 2.2% of memory CD4, and 0.4% of memory CD8 clonotypes were shared across several donors.

The donors were healthy, HIV-negative adults with no recently reported acute infections or vaccinations. All donors were Caucasian adults living in Nashville, Tennessee, USA. CD4+ T cells were enriched by magnetic negative selection; naive cells were then positively selected on CD45RA, and the negative fraction formed the memory subset. Blood was collected by leukapheresis, and PBMCs were isolated by Ficoll-Histopaque density gradient centrifugation and then cryopreserved in liquid nitrogen vapor phase. Purity and quantity of every magnetically sorted T cell population were checked by analytical flow cytometry. Genomic DNA was isolated from each sorted fraction and quantified by UV absorbance on a Nanodrop 2000c. Using the deep immunoSEQ assay, multiplex PCR amplified TCR CDR3 regions from genomic DNA. Extracted genomic DNA from each cell subset was distributed evenly across all wells of several immunoSEQ 96-well plates, and each plate was treated as a replicate. For sorted subsets, each replicate PCR was loaded with 200 ng genomic DNA, equivalent to roughly 30,000 T cell genomes. The purified libraries were quantified using a Qubit 3.0 fluorometer, sized with a Bioanalyzer 2100, and then quantified again using the KAPA Library Quantification kit. Every immunoSEQ 96-well plate was sequenced on a dedicated single-read 150-cycle Illumina NextSeq 550 flow cell. On the authors' methods: Because the immunoSEQ output included only junctional sequences and no quality scores, the filtering could not be the same as the filtering used for full-length reads. Sequences were annotated with PyIR, a Python wrapper for IgBLAST v1.9, using IMGT germline references to assign V/J genes and CDR3. Any read was removed if the V/J assignment was weak (E-value above 1e-6), the CDR3 was missing, or the read contained stop codons, out-of-frame junctions, or ambiguous translated residues. V3J clonotypes were defined as sequences sharing an identical inferred V gene, J gene, and CDR3 amino acid sequence. Percentage overlap between repertoires was computed as shared unique clonotypes divided by the size of the smaller repertoire. RTK rarefaction, the Chao1 estimator, and Recon v2.1 estimates of unobserved clonotypes were used to assess repertoire richness. Generation probabilities for all TCRbeta clonotypes obtained by the gDNA method from several donors were computed using OLGA. Held by TCRdb, this immuneACCESS table contains in-frame sequences only and omits some clones. Under half of the omission traces to an unresolved V gene where checked; the cause of the rest is unknown. V and J calls and clone size are given by that table; D and trimming were obtained from the DNA. This sample is represented by about 2.4 million clones; roughly 93% of them were singletons. The ten largest clones add up to 0.36% of the sample.

Of note for this clone: Its binding antigen is unknown. Base qualities were left out, and no much larger clone turns up one base away.

Via the germline V gene, CDR1 is SGHTA and CDR2 FQGNSA. The CDR3 runs 15 amino acids, cysteine and phenylalanine included. This entry keeps only the CDR3 DNA: 45 bases, framed from base 1. The V and J ends are trimmed by 5 bases and 4 bases, leaving 18 bases between them. This receptor was obtained from a man aged 18 to 29 in good health. Some clones in this sample may be carry-over from other donors' samples. The rearranged chain carries TRBV7-2 and TRBJ2-7, and the D gene may be TRBD2, 7 bases matching. The sample consisted of naive CD4+ T cells from PBMCs. In the paper's terms, the cell subset or site label means: CD45RA+ positively selected. The DNA sequence is given as TGTGCCAGCAGCCCATTGGGGGGGGCGAAATACGAGCAGTACTTC. Its product reads: CASSPLGGAKYEQYF.